This T cell receptor beta chain was identified during a study of blood T cell repertoires in COVID-19. Here immunoSEQ multiplex PCR was the method, and the copy in TCRdb shows in-frame clones only, minus some. The sample holds some 46,000 clones; over 75% are singletons and the top ten take roughly 7.4%. With V trimmed by 0 bases and J by 5 bases, 10 bases remained unmatched. CDR3 length equals 17 residues. Germline CDR1 and CDR2: LGHDT and YNNKEL (reference sequence). The specimen sequenced was peripheral blood. The rearrangement uses TRBV3-1 (or the pseudogene TRBV3-2) and TRBJ2-5; 9 nucleotides align to TRBD2. The TCR sequence derives from a middle-aged man with acute or convalescent COVID-19. The CDR3 DNA reads as TGTGCCAGCAGCCAAGATTTCGGTAGCGGGAGACGGGAGACCCAGTACTTC. It specifies CASSQDFGSGRRETQYF.